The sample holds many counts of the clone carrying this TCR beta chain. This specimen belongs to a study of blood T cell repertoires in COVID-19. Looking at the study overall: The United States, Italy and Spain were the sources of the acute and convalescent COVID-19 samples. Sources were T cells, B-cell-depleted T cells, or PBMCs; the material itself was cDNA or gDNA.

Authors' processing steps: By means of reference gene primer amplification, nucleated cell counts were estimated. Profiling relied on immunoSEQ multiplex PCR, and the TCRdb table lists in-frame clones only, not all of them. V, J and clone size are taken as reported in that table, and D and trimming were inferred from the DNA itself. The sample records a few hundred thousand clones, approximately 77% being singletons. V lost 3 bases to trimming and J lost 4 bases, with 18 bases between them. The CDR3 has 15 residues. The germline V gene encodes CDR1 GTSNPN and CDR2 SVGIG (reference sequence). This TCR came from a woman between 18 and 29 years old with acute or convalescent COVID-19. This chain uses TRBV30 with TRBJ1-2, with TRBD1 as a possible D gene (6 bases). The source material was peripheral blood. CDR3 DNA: TGTGCCTGGAGGGGAGGGACAAAGAACAGCTATGGCTACACCTTC. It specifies CAWRGGTKNSYGYTF.